This TCR beta chain was identified in a study of regulatory T cells in long-lasting Graves disease. Findings and caveats of the study: Segments TRBV28, TRBJ1-2 and TRBJ2-5 showed preferential usage in persistent disease.

V was clipped by 7 bases and J by 3 bases, with 16 bases between them. The CDR3 has 15 amino acids. Germline-derived CDR1 and CDR2 are LNHDA and SQIVND (reference sequence). Documented time point: newly diagnosed GD, antithyroid drugs for less than 3 months. From PBMCs, RNA was extracted and then used to make the TCR library. Sequencing libraries for TCR beta were prepared with iRepertoire HTBI primers and Arm-PCR of CDR3 regions. TCRdb independently ran MiXCR on the multiplex PCR reads; one entry per CDR3 protein. The table has more than 450,000 distinct CDR3 sequences, about 12% seen once. This clonotype was observed at least ten times. Its cognate antigen is unknown. The same sample was also studied in work on T cells in Graves' hyperthyroidism and ophthalmopathy. That source reports: Clinical symptoms, serum thyroxine, TRAb, thyroid ultrasound and orbital computed tomography informed diagnoses.

The chain combines TRBV19 with TRBJ1-3; a possible D gene is TRBD1 (5 bases). Sequences were derived from peripheral blood mononuclear cells (PBMCs), sampled at new diagnosis, from a patient treated with antithyroid drugs. The TCR comes from a woman aged 25 to 45 with Graves disease. In nucleotides, the CDR3 is TGTGCCAGTACCCACGCGGGGGATTATGGAAACACCATATATTTT. This encodes CASTHAGDYGNTIYF.